These T cell receptor beta chains were read from a single sample in a study of blood T cell repertoires in COVID-19. Clones were read by immunoSEQ multiplex PCR, and TCRdb kept only the in-frame ones, dropping some. The sample has around 60,000 clones, about 88% seen once; the top ten hold under 4%. The source material was peripheral blood. These receptors all come from a man between 65 and 85 years old with acute or convalescent COVID-19. CDR3s include the opening cysteine and the closing phenylalanine or tryptophan. Each record gives: J gene, D gene, V gene, clone size, CDR3 protein, CDR3 DNA. The D gene is left open where the match is weak. The size field is filled for only some rows; it gives once, few, many or a size class.

j_call: TRBJ1-1
d_call: -
v_call: TRBV5-8
clone_size: few
cdr3_aa: CASSLRGARGTEAFF
cdr3_nt: TGTGCCAGCAGCTTGAGAGGGGCGCGGGGCACTGAAGCTTTCTTT

j_call: TRBJ1-4
d_call: -
v_call: TRBV2
clone_size: -
cdr3_aa: CASRGTLEKLFF
cdr3_nt: TGTGCCAGCAGGGGGACACTTGAAAAACTGTTTTTT

j_call: TRBJ1-1
d_call: TRBD1
v_call: TRBV7-9
clone_size: -
cdr3_aa: CASSKGTGVWMTFF
cdr3_nt: TGTGCCAGCAGCAAGGGGACAGGGGTATGGATGACTTTCTTT

j_call: TRBJ1-3
d_call: -
v_call: TRBV12-3/TRBV12-4
clone_size: -
cdr3_aa: CASSLSGNTIYF
cdr3_nt: TGTGCCAGCAGCCTCTCTGGAAACACCATATATTTT

j_call: TRBJ2-2
d_call: TRBD1
v_call: TRBV7-9
clone_size: few
cdr3_aa: CASSLPGQGNTGELFF
cdr3_nt: TGTGCCAGCAGCTTACCCGGACAGGGAAACACCGGGGAGCTGTTTTTT

j_call: TRBJ1-1
d_call: TRBD1
v_call: TRBV5-4
clone_size: -
cdr3_aa: CASSSDRGVTEAFF
cdr3_nt: TGTGCCAGCAGCTCGGACAGGGGGGTCACTGAAGCTTTCTTT

j_call: TRBJ2-1
d_call: -
v_call: TRBV3-1/TRBV3-2
clone_size: -
cdr3_aa: CASSFGGSSYNEQFF
cdr3_nt: TGTGCCAGCAGCTTCGGGGGAAGCTCCTACAATGAGCAGTTCTTC

j_call: TRBJ2-7
d_call: -
v_call: TRBV28
clone_size: -
cdr3_aa: CASSGGSSSYEQYF
cdr3_nt: TGTGCCAGCAGTGGGGGCTCCAGCTCCTACGAGCAGTACTTC

j_call: TRBJ2-7
d_call: TRBD1
v_call: TRBV27
clone_size: -
cdr3_aa: CASRGGGYEQYF
cdr3_nt: TGTGCCAGCAGAGGGGGCGGGTACGAGCAGTACTTC

j_call: TRBJ2-7
d_call: -
v_call: TRBV6-2/TRBV6-3
clone_size: -
cdr3_aa: CASSYSDTYEQYF
cdr3_nt: TGTGCCAGCAGTTACTCGGACACCTACGAGCAGTACTTC

j_call: TRBJ1-1
d_call: -
v_call: TRBV29-1
clone_size: -
cdr3_aa: CSVCFARRGVAFF
cdr3_nt: TGCAGCGTTTGCTTCGCAAGGCGGGGGGTAGCTTTCTTT

j_call: TRBJ1-3
d_call: -
v_call: TRBV2
clone_size: -
cdr3_aa: CASSDIGNTIYF
cdr3_nt: TGTGCCAGCAGTGATATTGGCAACACCATATATTTT

j_call: TRBJ2-1
d_call: -
v_call: TRBV6-5
clone_size: -
cdr3_aa: CASSRVNEQFF
cdr3_nt: TGTGCCAGCTCCAGGGTAAATGAGCAGTTCTTC

j_call: TRBJ2-5
d_call: TRBD1
v_call: TRBV28
clone_size: -
cdr3_aa: CASIPQGLGETQYF
cdr3_nt: TGTGCCAGCATTCCACAGGGGTTGGGTGAGACCCAGTACTTC

j_call: TRBJ2-2
d_call: TRBD1
v_call: TRBV11-3
clone_size: -
cdr3_aa: CASSSGQGDGELFF
cdr3_nt: TGTGCCAGCAGCTCGGGACAGGGGGACGGGGAGCTGTTTTTT

j_call: TRBJ2-7
d_call: -
v_call: TRBV6-1
clone_size: -
cdr3_aa: CASSRDTNSYEQYF
cdr3_nt: TGTGCCAGCAGTAGGGACACAAACTCCTACGAGCAGTACTTC

j_call: TRBJ2-1
d_call: -
v_call: TRBV24-1
clone_size: -
cdr3_aa: CATSDSRVGEQFF
cdr3_nt: TGTGCCACCAGTGACAGCAGGGTCGGTGAGCAGTTCTTC

j_call: TRBJ1-2
d_call: -
v_call: TRBV11-2
clone_size: -
cdr3_aa: CASSLRGESNYGYTF
cdr3_nt: TGTGCCAGCAGCTTACGTGGGGAGAGTAACTATGGCTACACCTTC

j_call: TRBJ2-7
d_call: -
v_call: TRBV10-3
clone_size: -
cdr3_aa: CAISIRGTASYEQYF
cdr3_nt: TGTGCCATCAGTATCCGGGGGACGGCTTCCTACGAGCAGTACTTC

j_call: TRBJ2-1
d_call: TRBD1
v_call: TRBV19
clone_size: -
cdr3_aa: CASSIVGTASYNEQFF
cdr3_nt: TGTGCCAGTAGTATAGTTGGGACAGCCTCCTACAATGAGCAGTTCTTC

j_call: TRBJ1-5
d_call: TRBD1
v_call: TRBV18
clone_size: -
cdr3_aa: CASSPGQGLGGNQPQHF
cdr3_nt: TGTGCCAGCTCACCAGGACAGGGTCTTGGAGGCAATCAGCCCCAGCATTTT

j_call: TRBJ1-6
d_call: -
v_call: TRBV12-3/TRBV12-4
clone_size: -
cdr3_aa: CATTAREGSPLHF
cdr3_nt: TGTGCCACCACCGCCAGGGAAGGATCACCCCTCCACTTT

j_call: TRBJ1-1
d_call: TRBD1
v_call: TRBV6-7
clone_size: -
cdr3_aa: CASSSRPTGGPLNHEAFF
cdr3_nt: TGTGCCAGCAGTTCCAGACCTACAGGGGGCCCACTTAATCATGAAGCTTTCTTT

j_call: TRBJ1-6
d_call: -
v_call: TRBV7-2
clone_size: -
cdr3_aa: CASSLDPQGYSPLHF
cdr3_nt: TGTGCCAGCAGCTTAGACCCACAGGGTTATTCACCCCTCCACTTT

j_call: TRBJ1-2
d_call: -
v_call: TRBV18
clone_size: -
cdr3_aa: CASSPSPLRQEGGYTF
cdr3_nt: TGTGCCAGCTCACCATCACCCTTGAGGCAGGAGGGAGGCTACACCTTC

j_call: TRBJ1-5
d_call: TRBD1
v_call: TRBV6-2/TRBV6-3
clone_size: -
cdr3_aa: CASSYRDRDRWLGNQPQHF
cdr3_nt: TGTGCCAGCAGTTACCGGGACAGGGATCGGTGGTTGGGCAATCAGCCCCAGCATTTT

j_call: TRBJ2-1
d_call: TRBD2
v_call: TRBV4-2
clone_size: -
cdr3_aa: CASSQDGRAGEQFF
cdr3_nt: TGTGCCAGCAGCCAAGATGGGAGGGCTGGTGAGCAGTTCTTC

j_call: TRBJ1-3
d_call: TRBD1
v_call: TRBV9
clone_size: -
cdr3_aa: CASSITDRLGGNTIYF
cdr3_nt: TGTGCCAGCAGCATAACGGACAGGCTGGGCGGAAACACCATATATTTT

j_call: TRBJ2-3
d_call: TRBD2
v_call: TRBV4-2
clone_size: -
cdr3_aa: CASSLGGSGSDTQYF
cdr3_nt: TGTGCCAGCAGCCTCGGGGGTAGCGGGTCAGATACGCAGTATTTT